A single sample is the source of the 25 T cell receptor beta chains below, sequenced in a study of cytomegalovirus exposure and HLA in healthy donors. Primers for the PCR totalled 60 Vbeta and 13 Jbeta. Some clones are missing from TCRdb's copy, which holds only in-frame ones; the method was immunoSEQ multiplex PCR. The sample has about 160,000 clones, about four fifths seen once. Material: PBMCs. These receptors all come from a girl aged 5 to 17 in good health and CMV-seropositive.

This clone occurred once. The rearrangement links TRBV29-1 to TRBJ2-7, with D possibly TRBD1 on 5 matching bases. The CDR3 has 13 residues. CDR1 and CDR2 (germline): SQVTM, ANQGSEA. The germline V and J ends were trimmed by 8 bases and 3 bases, with 17 bases remaining between them. The chain's CDR3 is CSYRLHSDYEQYF. The CDR3 region has the DNA TGCAGCTACAGGCTCCACTCGGACTACGAGCAGTACTTC.

The chain uses TRBV5-1 and TRBJ2-3, with D hard to call. The CDR3 has 17 residues. Trimming left V 0 bases short and J 3 bases short, with 17 bases between. Germline V gives CDR1 SGHRS, CDR2 YFSETQ. The CDR3 coding sequence is TGCGCCAGCAGCTTGGCCGTATTGGCTAGATCAACAGATACGCAGTATTTT. Translating it yields CASSLAVLARSTDTQYF.

This clone was recorded only once. The V call is TRBV30, the J call TRBJ1-2; D might be TRBD1 (5 bases). The CDR3 contains 13 residues. Germline V gene data show CDR1 as GTSNPN and CDR2 as SVGIG (reference sequence). The ends were cut back, 3 bases at V and 4 bases at J, with 12 bases in the middle. CDR3 nucleotides: TGTGCCTGGAGGTTGGGAGGGGCCTATGGCTACACCTTC. It is translated as CAWRLGGAYGYTF. Combining the CDR3 with reference TRBV30 and TRBJ1-2 gives the whole variable domain SQTIHQWPATLVQPVGSPLSLECTVEGTSNPNLYWYRQAAGRGLQLLFYSVGIGQISSEVPQNLSASRPQDRQFILSSKKLLLSDSGFYLCAWRLGGAYGYTFGSGTRLTVV.

The chain is built from TRBV2 and TRBJ1-2; D perhaps matches TRBD1 (6 bases). V gave up 6 bases and J gave up 8 bases, with 10 bases separating them. From germline, CDR1 is SNHLY and CDR2 FYNNEI. The CDR3 covers 11 residues. The CDR3 sequence is CASRSGEGYTF. The CDR3 DNA reads as TGTGCCAGCAGGTCAGGGGAAGGCTACACCTTC.

The chain employs TRBV2 and TRBJ1-5; TRBD1 matches at 8 bases. This CDR3 has 14 amino acids. Trimming took 6 bases from V and 5 from J; bases not matched to a gene: 6. CDR1 is SNHLY, CDR2 FYNNEI, per germline. The CDR3 sequence is CASSDQGAYQPQHF. The CDR3 coding sequence is TGTGCCAGCAGCGACCAGGGGGCTTATCAGCCCCAGCATTTT.

V and J are TRBV6-6 and TRBJ2-7; TRBD2 agrees at 11 bases. CDR1 is MNHNY, CDR2 SVGAGI, per germline (reference sequence). V lost 10 bases and J lost 2; bases outside the gene matches: 4. The CDR3 covers 13 residues. Written as DNA, the CDR3 is TGTGCCATCGGACTAGCGGGCCCCTACGAGCAGTACTTC. Translating gives CAIGLAGPYEQYF.

The rearrangement uses TRBV9 and TRBJ2-6; possibly TRBD1 for D (6 bases). The CDR3 is 15 residues long. Per the germline V gene, CDR1 is SGDLS and CDR2 is YYNGEE. The V and J ends lost 2 bases and 3 bases respectively, with 9 bases between them. CDR3 DNA sequence: TGTGCCAGCAGCGTCACAGGGTATGGGGCCAACGTCCTGACTTTC. As protein: CASSVTGYGANVLTF.

The rearrangement links TRBV7-9 to TRBJ1-4, with D maybe TRBD1 (5 bases). CDR1 and CDR2 (germline): SEHNR, FQNEAQ (reference sequence). Trimming took 7 bases from V and 4 from J, leaving 25 bases between them. The CDR3 consists of 18 residues. CDR3 residues: CASTPGGAGPDLNEKLFF. The CDR3 DNA reads TGTGCCAGCACCCCCGGAGGGGCAGGGCCCGATCTTAATGAAAAACTGTTTTTT.

The chain joins TRBV7-2 to TRBJ2-7; D is undetermined. Germline-derived CDR1 and CDR2 are SGHTA and FQGNSA. The CDR3 loop spans 11 amino acids. V was clipped by 6 bases and J by 3 bases, with 6 bases between them. This CDR3 reads CASRNYYEQYF. DNA for the CDR3: TGTGCCAGCAGGAACTACTACGAGCAGTACTTC. Together with reference TRBV7-2 and TRBJ2-7, the CDR3 gives the full variable domain: GAGVSQSPSNKVTEKGKDVELRCDPISGHTALYWYRQSLGQGLEFLIYFQGNSAPDKSGLPSDRFSAERTGGSVSTLTIQRTQQEDSAVYLCASRNYYEQYFGPGTRLTVT.

Comment on this clone: This specimen includes other DNA sequences encoding the same CDR3. V is TRBV6-5 and J is TRBJ2-3, with TRBD2 identical over 7 bases. Germline CDR1 MNHEY, CDR2 SVGAGI. The CDR3 covers 14 residues. J lost 1 base, V lost 6 bases, and 4 bases had no gene match. CDR3: CASRTSGGTDTQYF. CDR3 nucleotide sequence: TGTGCCAGCAGAACCAGCGGGGGCACAGATACGCAGTATTTT.

The V call is TRBV7-6, the J call TRBJ2-7; 9 bases map to TRBD1. The CDR3 runs 17 residues. CDR1 is SGHVS, CDR2 FNYEAQ, per germline. V was pared by 5 bases and J by 4 bases, with 15 bases of the junction left unmatched. The CDR3 is CASSTGTGTNLFYEQYF. The CDR3 coding sequence is TGTGCCAGCAGCACTGGGACAGGGACCAATCTCTTTTACGAGCAGTACTTC. The variable domain in full, with the rest retrieved from reference TRBV7-6 and TRBJ2-7, is GAGVSQSPRYKVTKRGQDVALRCDPISGHVSLYWYRQALGQGPEFLTYFNYEAQQDKSGLPNDRFSAERPEGSISTLTIQRTEQRDSAMYRCASSTGTGTNLFYEQYFGPGTRLTVT.

The genes are TRBV30 and TRBJ2-5; 9 bases fit TRBD2. V lost 0 bases to trimming and J lost 5 bases; unmatched junction nucleotides: 7. The CDR3 covers 15 residues. Germline-derived CDR1 and CDR2 are GTSNPN and SVGIG (reference sequence). The CDR3: CAWSVPREGRETQYF. CDR3 nucleotides: TGTGCCTGGAGTGTCCCGCGGGAGGGCCGTGAGACCCAGTACTTC.

The genes are TRBV11-2 and TRBJ2-7; D gene uncertain. The CDR3 extends over 13 amino acids. With 3 bases removed from V and 3 bases from J, the gap between germline ends came to 9 bases. Germline V CDR1 and CDR2: SGHAT, FQNNGV. CDR3 DNA: TGTGCCAGCAGCTTCGGCACAGACTACGAGCAGTACTTC. It encodes CASSFGTDYEQYF.

V is TRBV7-2 and J is TRBJ2-7, with 13 bases matching TRBD2. V lost 3 bases to trimming and J lost 2 bases; unmatched junction nucleotides: 1. Germline CDR1 reads SGHTA; CDR2 reads FQGNSA. This CDR3 has 15 residues. The CDR3 sequence is CASSLTSGGPYEQYF. The CDR3, as DNA: TGTGCCAGCAGCTTGACTAGCGGGGGGCCCTACGAGCAGTACTTC.

This chain connects TRBV28 to TRBJ2-7; D remains unclear. CDR3 length: 12 residues. CDR1 is MDHEN, CDR2 SYDVKM, per germline. V was cut by 3 bases and J by 9 bases, with 12 bases left in between. The CDR3 region is CASSFALGGQYF. DNA for the CDR3: TGTGCCAGCAGTTTTGCGCTTGGTGGGCAGTACTTC.

The CDR3 is CASRYDRGNQPQHF. Written as DNA, the CDR3 is TGCGCCAGCAGATATGACAGGGGCAATCAGCCCCAGCATTTT. The V and J genes are TRBV10-2 and TRBJ1-5; 7 bases are a match to TRBD1. Germline V gene data show CDR1 as WSHSY and CDR2 as SAAADI. The J segment lost 2 bases and the V segment lost 6 bases, leaving 4 bases of the junction unmatched. There are 14 residues in the CDR3.

The chain carries TRBV19 and TRBJ2-2; no reliable D call. Germline V gene data show CDR1 as LNHDA and CDR2 as SQIVND (reference sequence). V shed 6 bases and J shed 4 bases, with 21 bases lying between them. This CDR3 region has 17 residues. The CDR3 loop is CASRFGIPGYGTGELFF. In nucleotides, the CDR3 is TGTGCCAGTAGATTCGGAATCCCCGGGTATGGCACCGGGGAGCTGTTTTTT.

This chain links TRBV6-5 with TRBJ1-1; D gene uncertain. Deletions cut 11 bases from V and 5 bases from J, with 15 bases between. Per the germline V gene, CDR1 is MNHEY and CDR2 is SVGAGI. The CDR3 extends over 12 amino acids. Here the CDR3 reads CAGGRFVTEAFF. The CDR3 DNA sequence: TGTGCCGGCGGGAGGTTTGTGACTGAAGCTTTCTTT.

V and J are TRBV27 and TRBJ1-5; 7 bases map to TRBD1. From germline, CDR1 is MNHEY and CDR2 SMNVEV (reference sequence). Losses at the gene ends were 6 bases for V and 4 bases for J; bases not matched to a gene: 6. The CDR3 extends over 14 amino acids. This chain's CDR3 is CASSRDSLNQPQHF. In nucleotides, the CDR3 is TGTGCCAGCAGCAGGGACAGCTTGAATCAGCCCCAGCATTTT.

V and J are TRBV6-1 and TRBJ1-1; TRBD1 matches 8 bases. Germline V CDR1 and CDR2: MNHNS, SASEGT. This CDR3 is built from 13 residues. Losses at the gene ends were 4 bases for V and 5 bases for J; bases not matched to a gene: 3. CDR3 in amino acids: CASSGDRGTEAFF. The CDR3 nucleotides read TGTGCCAGCAGTGGAGACAGGGGAACTGAAGCTTTCTTT.

The chain employs TRBV7-2 and TRBJ1-2; 7 bases agree with TRBD1. CDR1 and CDR2 (germline): SGHTA, FQGNSA. The CDR3 spans 18 residues. J was trimmed by 0 bases and V by 4 bases; bases with no gene match: 14. The CDR3 DNA is TGTGCCAGCAGCTCTGCGGGGGGACAGTCACGAGCTAACTATGGCTACACCTTC. Amino acids: CASSSAGGQSRANYGYTF.

This clone was counted a single time. The rearrangement uses TRBV11-3 and TRBJ1-2; D is uncertain. CDR3 length: 16 residues. Per germline, CDR1 SGHNT and CDR2 YENEEA. Trimming left V 0 bases short and J 7 bases short, with 18 bases between. CDR3 sequence: CASSLEVWGIAGGYTF. The CDR3 DNA sequence: TGTGCCAGCAGCTTAGAAGTCTGGGGTATCGCGGGTGGCTACACCTTC. The variable domain in full, completed from reference TRBV11-3 and TRBJ1-2, reads EAGVVQSPRYKIIEKKQPVAFWCNPISGHNTLYWYLQNLGQGPELLIRYENEEAVDDSQLPKDRFSAERLKGVDSTLKIQPAELGDSAVYLCASSLEVWGIAGGYTFGSGTRLTVV.

The CDR3 coding sequence is TGTGCCAGCAACCTCGCGGGACTCTCGAACACCGGGGAGCTGTTTTTT. Protein product: CASNLAGLSNTGELFF. This chain uses TRBV28 with TRBJ2-2; D might be TRBD2 (6 bases). This CDR3 has 16 residues. The germline V gene encodes CDR1 MDHEN and CDR2 SYDVKM. Trimming stripped 7 bases from V and 0 bases from J, with 15 bases between.

The genes are TRBV5-6 and TRBJ2-6; 7 bases match TRBD1. This CDR3 contains 19 residues. Germline-derived CDR1 and CDR2 are SGHDT and YYEEEE. V lost 2 bases and J lost 1; bases outside the gene matches: 12. The CDR3 DNA sequence: TGTGCCAGCAGCTTCCTCCCCGACAGGGAAGTTTCTGGGGCCAACGTCCTGACTTTC. Translated: CASSFLPDREVSGANVLTF.

The gene calls are TRBV7-6 and TRBJ2-1, with TRBD1 matching over 8 bases. The CDR3 consists of 14 residues. Trimming removed 2 bases from V and 9 bases from J; junction bases left unmatched: 6. The germline V gene encodes CDR1 SGHVS and CDR2 FNYEAQ. CDR3 sequence: CASSLSGGVGEQFF. CDR3 nucleotide sequence: TGTGCCAGCAGCTTATCAGGGGGCGTCGGTGAGCAGTTCTTC.